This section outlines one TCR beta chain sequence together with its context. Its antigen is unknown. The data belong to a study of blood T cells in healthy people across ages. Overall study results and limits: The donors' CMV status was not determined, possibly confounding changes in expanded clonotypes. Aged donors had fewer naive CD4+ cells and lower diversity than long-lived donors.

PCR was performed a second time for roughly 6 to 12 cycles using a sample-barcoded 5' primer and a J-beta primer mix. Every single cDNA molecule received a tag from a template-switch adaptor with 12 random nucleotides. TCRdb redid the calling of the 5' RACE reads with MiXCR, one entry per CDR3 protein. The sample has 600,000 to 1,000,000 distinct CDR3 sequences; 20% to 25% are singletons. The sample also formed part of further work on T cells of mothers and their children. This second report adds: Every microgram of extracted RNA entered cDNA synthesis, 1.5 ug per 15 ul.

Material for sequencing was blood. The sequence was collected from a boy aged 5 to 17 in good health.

This chain's CDR3 is CTSSFYGNTIYF. CDR3 DNA: TGTACCAGCAGCTTTTATGGAAACACCATATATTTT. The chain couples TRBV7-2 to TRBJ1-3; D not certain. The length of the CDR3 is 12 residues. From germline, CDR1 is SGHTA and CDR2 FQGNSA. Trimming removed 3 bases at V and 3 bases at J, with 3 bases between.